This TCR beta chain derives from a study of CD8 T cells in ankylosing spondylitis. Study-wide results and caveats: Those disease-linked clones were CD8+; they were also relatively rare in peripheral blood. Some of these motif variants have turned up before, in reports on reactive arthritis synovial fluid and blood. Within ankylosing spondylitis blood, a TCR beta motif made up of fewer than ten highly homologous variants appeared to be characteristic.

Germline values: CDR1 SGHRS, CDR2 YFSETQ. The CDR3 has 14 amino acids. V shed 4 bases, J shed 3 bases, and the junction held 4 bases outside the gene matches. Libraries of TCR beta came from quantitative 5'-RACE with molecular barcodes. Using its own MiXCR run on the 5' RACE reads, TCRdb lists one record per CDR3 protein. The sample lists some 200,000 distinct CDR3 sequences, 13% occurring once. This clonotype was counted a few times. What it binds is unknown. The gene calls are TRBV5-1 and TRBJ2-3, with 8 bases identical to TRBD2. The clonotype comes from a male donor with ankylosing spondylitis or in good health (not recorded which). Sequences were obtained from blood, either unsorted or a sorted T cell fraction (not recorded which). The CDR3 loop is CASSARLATDTQYF. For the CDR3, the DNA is TGCGCCAGCAGCGCCCGACTAGCGACAGATACGCAGTATTTT.